Below, 6 T cell receptor beta chains from the same sample are listed, as sequenced in a study of T cell responses to AZD1222 COVID-19 vaccine. Method: immunoSEQ multiplex PCR; TCRdb's copy keeps in-frame clones and lacks some. The sample has about 110,000 clones, roughly 90% seen once. The sequenced sample was peripheral blood, obtained on day 0 of AZD1222 vaccination. The receptors were gathered from an adult in good health.

The sample holds one count of this clone. The chain has TRBV2 and TRBJ1-5, with D perhaps TRBD1 (6 bases). Trimming took off 2 bases at V and 0 bases at J, with 14 bases between the two ends. Germline V gene sequence: CDR1 SNHLY, CDR2 FYNNEI. The CDR3 consists of 17 residues. CDR3 amino acids: CASSERARGYSNQPQHF. In DNA form, the CDR3 reads TGTGCCAGCAGTGAACGGGCCAGGGGTTATAGCAATCAGCCCCAGCATTTT.

The chain links TRBV28 to TRBJ1-1; D is uncertain. V was shortened by 3 bases and J by 10 bases, with 12 bases between the two germline ends. Per the germline V gene, CDR1 is MDHEN and CDR2 is SYDVKM. CDR3 length: 12 residues. The CDR3 DNA is TGTGCCAGCAGTTTTGGAGTCCGGGGAGCTTTCTTT. This translates into CASSFGVRGAFF.

The chain has TRBV4-1 and TRBJ1-1; no definite D call. Germline CDR1 is MGHRA and CDR2 is YSYEKL. The CDR3 sequence is 16 residues long. Deletions cut 1 base from V and 0 bases from J, with 12 bases between. The CDR3 sequence: CASSQVIWILNTEAFF. The CDR3 DNA follows: TGCGCCAGCAGCCAAGTAATCTGGATTTTGAACACTGAAGCTTTCTTT.

The rearrangement joins TRBV3-1 (or the pseudogene TRBV3-2) to TRBJ2-1; D is perhaps TRBD1 (6 bases). The CDR3 sequence is 15 residues long. Trimming cost V 8 bases and J 0 bases, with 14 bases left between them. Germline CDR1 reads LGHDT; CDR2 reads YNNKEL (reference sequence). CDR3 amino acids: CASGTTVSSYNEQFF. CDR3 DNA: TGTGCCAGCGGGACAACGGTGAGCTCCTACAATGAGCAGTTCTTC.

The chain links TRBV7-2 to TRBJ1-1; TRBD1 matches at 8 bases. J gave up 7 bases and V 5 bases, and 3 bases lay outside the gene matches. Germline loops: CDR1 SGHTA, CDR2 FQGNSA. The length of the CDR3 is 12 residues. The CDR3 DNA is TGTGCCAGCAGCGAGGACAGGGTTGAAGCTTTCTTT. Amino acid sequence: CASSEDRVEAFF.

V gene TRBV6-6 combines with J gene TRBJ1-1, with D perhaps TRBD1 (5 bases). The V end was cut by 6 bases, the J end by 1 base, with 12 bases between. The germline gives CDR1 MNHNY, CDR2 SVGAGI (reference sequence). The CDR3 is made up of 14 amino acids. CDR3 in amino acids: CASRQVSQNTEAFF. The CDR3 region has the DNA TGTGCCAGCAGACAGGTGTCCCAGAACACTGAAGCTTTCTTT.